This T cell receptor (beta chain) was found in a study of shared T cell receptors in the human thymus. Germline CDR1 is LNHDA and CDR2 is SQIVND (reference sequence). The CDR3 has 21 residues. After removal of 1 base from V and 0 bases from J, the junction contained 15 bases not matched to a gene. Sequenced by immunoSEQ multiplex PCR; TCRdb stores in-frame clones only, minus some. The sample carries about 660,000 clones, over 75% recorded once. Another study also made use of these data, one on human thymus T cells.

The V call is TRBV19, the J call TRBJ1-4, with 9 bases matching TRBD1. The sequence was collected from a boy younger than two with a congenital heart defect. The material sequenced was thymocytes. CDR3 DNA: TGTGCCAGTAGTATAGCGGTCCGGGACAGGGACCCTCGGACAACTAATGAAAAACTGTTTTTT. Translating it yields CASSIAVRDRDPRTTNEKLFF.